Included here is one T cell receptor beta chain sequence, with context. This clonotype turned up a few times. There is no known antigen for this receptor. Within one base of it there is no much larger clone, and no base qualities were kept. Instrument on record: Illumina HiSeq 1500. TCRdb redid the processing of the public reads, applying fastp at Q25 and MiXCR, and retained in-frame beta chains. Rows with one shared CDR3 protein collapse into an entry with the most common genes and DNA. This sample has approximately 990,000 distinct CDR3 sequences in its table, and about 33% of those were observed once. The top ten clonotypes cover around 15% of the sample. These data are taken from a study of T cell repertoires in cytomegalovirus infection (dated by TCRdb to between 2018 and 2021). Broadly, across the study: The peptide stimulations were aimed at well-studied HLA-B-restricted epitopes as well as recently identified HLA-C-restricted CMV epitopes, whose presentation resists viral immunomodulation. The HLA type of each donor mattered for the analysis, because public TCR beta signatures pointed to carriage of CMV infection along with the matching HLA type.

Paper-wide results and their limitations: In the ex vivo response, HLA-C-restricted CMV-specific TCR beta clonotypes were dominant, and in two of eight donors the single most frequent clonotype came from this HLA-C-restricted group. In both this cohort and an independent roughly 400-donor cohort, the cumulative frequency of public TCR beta family members distinguished carriers of CMV infection plus the relevant HLA type.

This specimen's treatment or condition label, interpreted: in vitro stimulation with specific CMV peptide epitopes to enrich CMV-specific T cells. The CDR3 sequence holds 15 residues, the cysteine and phenylalanine included. The DNA shown is the 45-base CDR3, in frame from base 1. Trimmed from V: 6 bases; trimmed from J: 5 bases; junction bases lacking a gene match: 13. This sample comprised cultured CD8+ T cells from PBMCs, obtained from culture after CMV antigen stimulation. The clonotype originates from a human donor in good health (CMV status not recorded). Some clones in this sample may be carry-over from other donors' samples. This sequence uses TRBV12-3 or TRBV12-4 and TRBJ2-7; TRBD1 agrees with 7 junctional bases. The DNA sequence is as follows: TGTGCCAGCAGCGTCACCGGGACAGCTTTCCACGAGCAGTACTTC. Translated, this gives CASSVTGTAFHEQYF.